The 22 T cell receptor beta chains in this list originate from one sample, sequenced in a study of blood T cells in healthy people across ages. PCR was performed a second time for roughly 7 to 11 cycles using a sample-barcoded 5' primer and a J-beta primer mix. Via MiXCR, TCRdb re-called the 5' RACE reads, giving one row per CDR3 protein. This table holds about 1.8 million distinct CDR3 sequences, around 50% found once. Sequencing was performed on blood. These receptors came from a woman aged 40 to 49 in good health.

Of note for this clonotype: One junction end does not reproduce the germline sequence, and a read error may be involved. The rearrangement uses TRBV20-1 and TRBJ1-5; 7 positions match TRBD1. The germline V gene has CDR1 DFQATT and CDR2 SNEGSKA (reference sequence). The CDR3 has 16 residues. In DNA form, the CDR3 reads TGCAGTGCCAGAGGACGGAGGGGGCCCGGGCACCAGCCCCAGCATTTT. It yields the protein CSARGRRGPGHQPQHF.

The sample holds a few counts of this clonotype. The chain is built from TRBV6-6 and TRBJ2-5; D may be TRBD1 or TRBD2 (5 bases each). Trimming cost V 6 bases and J 11 bases, with 25 bases left between them. Germline CDR1 and CDR2: MNHNY and SVGAGI (reference sequence). CDR3 length: 15 residues. CDR3 coding DNA: TGTGCCAGCAGCCTAATGCCAAACGCGGGCGCAGGGCAGTACTTC. It is translated as CASSLMPNAGAGQYF.

As for this clonotype: The junction and the germline gene differ at one end; a read error may be behind it. The chain uses TRBV20-1 and TRBJ2-3; D is tentatively TRBD1 or TRBD2 (5 bases each). Germline CDR1 is DFQATT and CDR2 is SNEGSKA (reference sequence). The length of the CDR3 is 14 residues. The CDR3: CGAPGRAITDTQYF. CDR3 DNA sequence: TGCGGTGCTCCGGGACGAGCAATCACAGATACGCAGTATTTT.

The CDR3 region has the DNA TGTGCCAGCAGCGCAGGGGAATCGGAGACCCAGTACTTC. Translating gives CASSAGESETQYF. V usage is TRBV9 and J usage is TRBJ2-4; D might be TRBD1 (6 bases). The last part of the DNA fits TRBJ2-5 better; the J call may be wrong. Germline CDR1 is SGDLS and CDR2 is YYNGEE. CDR3 length: 13 residues.

This chain uses TRBV6-1 with TRBJ2-7; D unclear. Germline CDR1 and CDR2: MNHNS and SASEGT. The CDR3 consists of 12 residues. The ends were cut back, 7 bases at V and 1 base at J, with 8 bases in the middle. The DNA for the CDR3 is TGTGCCAGCACCGACGGATCCTACGAGCAGTACTTC. Amino acids: CASTDGSYEQYF.

V and J are TRBV20-1 and TRBJ2-1; D call uncertain. The CDR3 is made up of 12 amino acids. V shed 5 bases and J shed 4 bases, with 9 bases lying between them. Germline values: CDR1 DFQATT, CDR2 SNEGSKA (reference sequence). CDR3 region: CSAAPQYNEQFF. DNA for the CDR3: TGCAGTGCTGCGCCCCAGTACAATGAGCAGTTCTTC.

This sequence joins TRBV18 and TRBJ2-5; TRBD2 aligns across 7 bases. The DNA matches TRBJ2-7 better at its end, which makes the J call doubtful. Germline V gene lookup returns CDR1 KGHSH and CDR2 LQKENI. This CDR3 spans 15 amino acids. CDR3 region: CASSPRLAHGYEQYF. CDR3 coding DNA: TGTGCCAGCTCACCACGACTAGCTCATGGGTACGAGCAGTACTTC.

The CDR3: CVNRPTGSMNTEAFF. CDR3 nucleotide sequence: TGTGTCAACAGACCGACAGGCTCAATGAACACTGAAGCTTTCTTT. The rearrangement joins TRBV12-3 or TRBV12-4 to TRBJ1-1; perhaps TRBD1 as D (6 bases). The CDR3 has 15 amino acids.

This clonotype turned up a few times. This chain connects TRBV29-1 to TRBJ2-5; D perhaps matches TRBD1 (6 bases). The CDR3 is made up of 14 amino acids. With 5 bases removed from V and 2 bases from J, the gap between germline ends came to 15 bases. CDR1 is SQVTM, CDR2 ANQGSEA, per germline. The chain's CDR3 is CSVSLRQVQETQYF. For the CDR3, the DNA is TGCAGCGTTTCTCTCCGACAGGTTCAAGAGACCCAGTACTTC.

This clonotype came up a few times. The J gene is TRBJ1-4, the V gene TRBV28, with D unresolved. The CDR3 totals 14 residues. The V end was cut by 5 bases, the J end by 2 bases, with 9 bases between. Germline V lookup: CDR1 MDHEN, CDR2 SYDVKM. The CDR3 bases are TGTGCCAGCAGTGCCCTGGCTACTAATGAAAAACTGTTTTTT. This codes for CASSALATNEKLFF.

This clonotype has more than one count but fewer than ten. CDR3 nucleotides: TGTGCCAGCAGAAAGACCAGGGAAGAGACCCAGTACTTC. Translating gives CASRKTREETQYF. The chain joins TRBV2 to TRBJ2-7; D possibly corresponds to TRBD1 (5 bases). Near its end, the DNA agrees better with TRBJ2-5, so the J call may be wrong. The CDR3 runs 13 residues. Germline loops: CDR1 SNHLY, CDR2 FYNNEI.

CDR3 sequence: CASSLALTPRPNSPLHF. The CDR3, as DNA: TGTGCCAGCAGCTTAGCGCTAACGCCGAGACCGAATTCACCCCTCCACTTT. The chain employs TRBV11-1 and TRBJ1-6; D remains ambiguous. Germline CDR1 SGHAT, CDR2 FQDESV (reference sequence). The CDR3 contains 17 residues. V gave up 0 bases and J gave up 7 bases, with 16 bases separating them.

This clonotype was seen once. The rearrangement uses TRBV4-1 and TRBJ2-7, with D maybe TRBD1 (6 bases). V lost 1 base, J lost 7 bases, and 20 bases lay in between. The CDR3 is 16 residues long. Germline V gene lookup returns CDR1 MGHRA and CDR2 YSYEKL. The CDR3 DNA reads TGCGCCAGCAGCCAAGCCCCGGGACATATAATTTCTGAGCAGTACTTC. This gives the protein CASSQAPGHIISEQYF.

V usage is TRBV12-3 or TRBV12-4 and J usage is TRBJ2-7, with unresolved D. This CDR3 region has 14 residues. Deletions cut 7 bases from V and 3 bases from J, with 16 bases between. This CDR3 is CASTIRIAGYEQYF. CDR3 nucleotides: TGTGCCAGCACTATACGGATTGCCGGCTACGAGCAGTACTTC.

V and J are TRBV5-8 and TRBJ2-1; 10 bases fit TRBD1. CDR1 and CDR2 (germline): SGHTS, YDEGEE. The CDR3 consists of 17 residues. J lost 7 bases, V lost 2 bases, and 12 bases had no gene match. CDR3 in amino acids: CASSFFQVDRGRNEQFF. The CDR3 nucleotides read TGTGCCAGCAGCTTTTTTCAAGTCGACAGGGGGCGTAATGAGCAGTTCTTC.

This chain connects TRBV11-2 to TRBJ1-5; the D gene is possibly TRBD1 (6 bases). This CDR3 spans 14 amino acids. Germline loops: CDR1 SGHAT, CDR2 FQNNGV. Trimming left V 5 bases short and J 3 bases short, with 11 bases between. DNA for the CDR3: TGTGCCAGCAGCGGGGGACAAGACAATCAGCCCCAGCATTTT. It yields the protein CASSGGQDNQPQHF.

The chain recombines TRBV6-5 with TRBJ2-7; D possibly corresponds to TRBD2 (7 bases). The germline CDR1 and CDR2 sequences are MNHEY and SVGAGI. V dropped 5 bases and J dropped 1 base, with 18 bases sitting between them. This CDR3 contains 16 residues. The CDR3 nucleotides read TGTGCCAGCAGTCTTCGGGGGGCAGGGAGGTCCTACGAGCAGTACTTC. Protein sequence: CASSLRGAGRSYEQYF.

Note on this clonotype: One junction end disagrees with the germline gene, perhaps due to a read error. This chain joins TRBV27 and TRBJ2-6; tentatively, D is TRBD1 or TRBD2 (5 bases each). This CDR3 comprises 15 residues. The germline V gene encodes CDR1 MNHEY and CDR2 SMNVEV (reference sequence). This CDR3 is CASRDGSSGANVPTF. CDR3 DNA sequence: TGTGCCAGCCGGGACGGTAGCTCTGGGGCCAACGTCCCGACTTTC.

The V gene is TRBV20-1, the J gene TRBJ2-7, with 8 bases identical to TRBD1. The J call is uncertain, as TRBJ2-5 better fits the DNA end. Germline values: CDR1 DFQATT, CDR2 SNEGSKA (reference sequence). The CDR3 length is 12 residues. The CDR3 region has the DNA TGCAGTGCAAGGACAGGGAGCATGACCCAGTACTTC. Amino acids: CSARTGSMTQYF.

The genes are TRBV11-2 and TRBJ1-2, with D hard to call. The germline V gene encodes CDR1 SGHAT and CDR2 FQNNGV. This CDR3 has 14 amino acids. The V and J ends lost 10 bases and 0 bases respectively, with 15 bases between them. CDR3 DNA: TGTGCCACCTCTCCTCTCGGACCTAACTATGGCTACACCTTC. Protein: CATSPLGPNYGYTF.

This clonotype was observed a handful of times. The chain carries TRBV2 and TRBJ2-5; D is uncertain. Trimming took 3 bases from V and 5 from J, leaving 13 bases between them. This CDR3 is built from 14 residues. From germline, CDR1 is SNHLY and CDR2 FYNNEI. CDR3 DNA sequence: TGTGCCAGCAGTGAGACCGCATTGGGGGAGACCCAGTACTTC. Its translation: CASSETALGETQYF.

This clonotype has a single count. The rearrangement uses TRBV4-1 and TRBJ2-3; the D gene is possibly TRBD2 (5 bases). The V and J ends lost 2 bases and 1 base respectively, with 13 bases between them. This CDR3 region has 16 residues. The germline V gene has CDR1 MGHRA and CDR2 YSYEKL. CDR3 in amino acids: CASSQSGTTRTDTQYF. The CDR3 nucleotides are TGCGCCAGCAGCCAAAGCGGCACCACCCGCACAGATACGCAGTATTTT.